Below are 31 T cell receptor beta chains sequenced from a single sample in a study of T cell responses to AZD1222 COVID-19 vaccine. Data came from immunoSEQ multiplex PCR; TCRdb stores just in-frame clones and leaves some out. The sample holds about 120,000 clones, 88% seen once. The material sequenced was peripheral blood, taken on day 0 of AZD1222 vaccination. The origin of the receptors is an adult in good health.

The chain recombines TRBV28 with TRBJ1-1; weak D call: TRBD1 (6 bases). There are 17 residues in the CDR3. V was pared by 9 bases and J by 10 bases, with 33 bases between. Germline CDR1 is MDHEN and CDR2 is SYDVKM. The CDR3 coding sequence is TGTGCCAGTCCGCCCAGGGGCCTTGGATTGGGGTGGGGAACAGCTTTCTTT. This gives the protein CASPPRGLGLGWGTAFF.

The chain employs TRBV5-8 and TRBJ2-6; no clear D. V dropped 0 bases and J dropped 0 bases, with 7 bases sitting between them. Germline assignment: CDR1 SGHTS and CDR2 YDEGEE. The CDR3 totals 16 residues. DNA for the CDR3: TGTGCCAGCAGCTTGGGACGCCTCTCTGGGGCCAACGTCCTGACTTTC. Encoded protein: CASSLGRLSGANVLTF.

V gene TRBV9 combines with J gene TRBJ2-2; 9 bases line up with TRBD1. Trimming at V came to 0 bases and at J to 7 bases, leaving 10 bases not matched to a gene. The CDR3 is made up of 17 amino acids. Germline lookup yields CDR1 SGDLS and CDR2 YYNGEE. In DNA, the CDR3 is TGTGCCAGCAGCGTAGCTACAGGGGGCTTGGGCAGCGGGGAGCTGTTTTTT. It yields the protein CASSVATGGLGSGELFF.

The rearrangement uses TRBV6-5 and TRBJ1-2; tentative D call: TRBD1 (5 bases). CDR3 size: 13 residues. V lost 2 bases, J lost 6 bases, and 10 bases lay in between. In germline, CDR1 is MNHEY, CDR2 SVGAGI. The DNA for the CDR3 is TGTGCCAGCAGTTACGGTGTAGGGGATGGCTACACCTTC. Its translation: CASSYGVGDGYTF.

This clone appeared a single time. The chain is built from TRBV5-1 and TRBJ2-3; D is possibly TRBD2 (6 bases). Trimming removed 1 base from V and 2 bases from J, with 14 bases in between. This CDR3 has 16 residues. Germline-derived CDR1 and CDR2 are SGHRS and YFSETQ. Here the CDR3 reads CASSLSPAGNTDTQYF. The DNA for the CDR3 is TGCGCCAGCAGCTTGAGCCCGGCGGGGAACACAGATACGCAGTATTTT.

A few counts support this clone. This sequence joins TRBV19 and TRBJ2-7, with 8 bases identical to TRBD1. The trim removed 4 bases at V and 1 base at J, leaving 3 bases unmatched. CDR1 LNHDA and CDR2 SQIVND come from the germline V gene (reference sequence). The CDR3 has 14 residues. The CDR3 is CASSSRDRSYEQYF. In nucleotides, the CDR3 is TGTGCCAGTAGTAGCCGGGACAGGTCCTACGAGCAGTACTTC.

In DNA, the CDR3 is TGTGCCAGCAGGGGGACTAGCGGGGGCTACGAGCAGTACTTC. It encodes CASRGTSGGYEQYF. The chain employs TRBV6-5 and TRBJ2-7; TRBD2 matches at 14 bases. Germline V gene sequence: CDR1 MNHEY, CDR2 SVGAGI. J lost 3 bases, V lost 6 bases, and 1 base had no gene match. The CDR3 spans 14 residues.

This chain links TRBV19 with TRBJ2-2, with D uncertain. Germline CDR1 reads LNHDA; CDR2 reads SQIVND (reference sequence). The CDR3 covers 15 residues. V was shortened by 3 bases and J by 2 bases, with 10 bases between the two germline ends. The CDR3 DNA reads as TGTGCCAGTAGTATTAAGGTGATTAACACCGGGGAGCTGTTTTTT. This codes for CASSIKVINTGELFF.

In DNA, the CDR3 is TGTGCCAGCAGCCGACAGGGCAAGTTAAACACTGAAGCTTTCTTT. Residues: CASSRQGKLNTEAFF. The chain uses TRBV13 and TRBJ1-1; 7 bases match TRBD1. CDR3 length: 15 residues. CDR1 PRHDT and CDR2 FYEKMQ come from the germline V gene (reference sequence). V lost 5 bases, J lost 2 bases, and 8 bases stayed unmatched.

This clone was picked up one time. The rearrangement links TRBV7-6 to TRBJ1-1, with D perhaps TRBD1 (5 bases). This CDR3 is built from 15 residues. Germline V gene lookup returns CDR1 SGHVS and CDR2 FNYEAQ. Trimming left V 5 bases short and J 6 bases short, with 19 bases between. The DNA of the CDR3 is TGTGCCAGCAGCCAAGGGTACAGGAACCCCCCTGAAGCTTTCTTT. Translated: CASSQGYRNPPEAFF.

The genes are TRBV5-1 and TRBJ2-7; 9 bases are a match to TRBD2. This CDR3 spans 16 amino acids. With 1 base clipped from V and 0 bases from J, the junction kept 5 bases outside the gene matches. The germline CDR1 and CDR2 sequences are SGHRS and YFSETQ. The DNA for the CDR3 is TGCGCCAGCAGCTTGTCTGGCGGGGGGGCCTCCTACGAGCAGTACTTC. This sequence encodes CASSLSGGGASYEQYF.

The V call is TRBV19, the J call TRBJ1-4; D is undetermined. Germline V gives CDR1 LNHDA, CDR2 SQIVND (reference sequence). This CDR3 is 12 amino acids long. Trimming left V 4 bases short and J 8 bases short, with 8 bases between. The CDR3 region is CASSRGKEKLFF. The DNA for the CDR3 is TGTGCCAGTAGTAGAGGGAAGGAAAAACTGTTTTTT.

V is TRBV12-5 and J is TRBJ1-6; the match to TRBD1 covers 10 bases. V was pared by 4 bases and J by 4 bases, with 10 bases of the junction left unmatched. CDR3 length equals 18 residues. The germline gives CDR1 LGHNT, CDR2 FRNRAP. The CDR3 sequence is CASGSQHPGQGYNSPLHF. The CDR3 bases are TGTGCTAGTGGTTCCCAACACCCGGGACAGGGGTATAATTCACCCCTCCACTTT.

V is TRBV4-2 and J is TRBJ1-4, with D possibly being TRBD1 (6 bases). The CDR3 runs 15 residues. The germline V and J ends were trimmed by 1 base and 8 bases, with 14 bases remaining between them. Germline assignment: CDR1 LGHNA and CDR2 YNFKEQ. The CDR3 sequence is CASSQVNRAQEKLFF. Here the CDR3 DNA reads TGTGCCAGCAGCCAAGTCAACAGGGCGCAGGAAAAACTGTTTTTT.

The chain carries TRBV4-1 and TRBJ2-1, with a weak D call TRBD2 (5 bases). This CDR3 region has 13 residues. Germline V gives CDR1 MGHRA, CDR2 YSYEKL. The V end was cut by 0 bases, the J end by 9 bases, with 9 bases between. DNA of the CDR3: TGCGCCAGCAGCCAAGATCGGAGGATTGAGCAGTTCTTC. It encodes CASSQDRRIEQFF.

The J gene is TRBJ1-3, the V gene TRBV10-3; no clear D gene. The CDR3 contains 16 residues. The V gene lost 0 bases and the J gene lost 4 bases, with 13 bases spanning the gap. Germline V gene lookup returns CDR1 ENHRY and CDR2 SYGVKD. Written as DNA, the CDR3 is TGTGCCATCAGTGAGTCGAAAGTAGTAACCGGAAACACCATATATTTT. Translation gives CAISESKVVTGNTIYF.

The rearrangement links TRBV3-1 (or the pseudogene TRBV3-2) to TRBJ2-7, with 9 bases lining up with TRBD2. The J segment lost 7 bases and the V segment lost 1 base, leaving 11 bases of the junction unmatched. This CDR3 has 16 residues. Germline lookup yields CDR1 LGHDT and CDR2 YNNKEL (reference sequence). As DNA, the CDR3 is TGTGCCAGCAGCCAAGGCGTCCCGGGACTAGCTGGAGAGCAGTACTTC. Encoded protein: CASSQGVPGLAGEQYF.

V is TRBV21-1 and J is TRBJ2-7. TRBV21-1 represents a pseudogene. The CDR3 contains 12 residues. CDR3 sequence reads: CARGRGLYEQYF. The CDR3 nucleotides read TGTGCCAGAGGGAGGGGGCTTTACGAGCAGTACTTC.

The chain recombines TRBV6-1 with TRBJ2-5; D call uncertain. Trimming left V 3 bases short and J 7 bases short, with 12 bases between. The CDR3 is made up of 13 amino acids. The germline V gene has CDR1 MNHNS and CDR2 SASEGT. The CDR3 coding sequence is TGTGCCAGCAGTGAGCAGCCCGTGGGGACCCAGTACTTC. Translating gives CASSEQPVGTQYF.

This chain joins TRBV19 and TRBJ2-3, with 8 bases lining up with TRBD1. The junction had 4 bases not matched to a gene; V was cut back by 3 bases and J by 2 bases. The CDR3 contains 15 residues. Germline V lookup: CDR1 LNHDA, CDR2 SQIVND (reference sequence). The CDR3 is CASSILGQDTDTQYF. CDR3 DNA: TGTGCCAGTAGTATTTTGGGACAGGACACAGATACGCAGTATTTT.

J is TRBJ1-4 and V is TRBV5-1, with TRBD1 as a possible D gene (5 bases). From germline, CDR1 is SGHRS and CDR2 YFSETQ. Trimming shortened V by 2 bases and J by 3 bases, and 8 bases separated the two germline ends. CDR3 length: 14 amino acids. DNA of the CDR3: TGCGCCAGCAGCTTAGTAGGGGCTAATGAAAAACTGTTTTTT. Translation gives CASSLVGANEKLFF.

The rearrangement joins TRBV7-6 to TRBJ2-5; a weak D match, TRBD2 (6 bases). V lost 2 bases to trimming and J lost 6 bases, with 22 bases between them. Germline CDR1 reads SGHVS; CDR2 reads FNYEAQ. The CDR3 extends over 17 amino acids. CDR3: CASSLRFEGAGSKTQYF. For the CDR3, the DNA is TGTGCCAGCAGCTTAAGATTTGAAGGGGCGGGGAGTAAGACCCAGTACTTC.

The chain uses TRBV3-1 (or the pseudogene TRBV3-2) and TRBJ2-3, with 11 bases matching TRBD2. The CDR3 is 17 amino acids. J gave up 1 base and V 1 base, and 4 bases lay outside the gene matches. Germline V gene sequence: CDR1 LGHDT, CDR2 YNNKEL (reference sequence). The DNA for the CDR3 is TGTGCCAGCAGCCAAGGGTCGGGACTAGCGGGCACAGATACGCAGTATTTT. It specifies CASSQGSGLAGTDTQYF.

This rearrangement joins TRBV5-4 to TRBJ1-2; no firm D call. The CDR3 runs 12 residues. Germline-derived CDR1 and CDR2 are SGHNT and YYREEE (reference sequence). Trimming removed 3 bases from V and 6 bases from J, with 9 bases in between. This chain's CDR3 is CASSSPPDGYTF. The CDR3 coding sequence is TGTGCCAGCAGCTCCCCGCCAGATGGCTACACCTTC.

On this clone itself: Germline is not matched at one junction end, which may reflect a read error. The CDR3 DNA reads as TGTGCCAGCAGGCAAGCGGGACAGGGCTACGAGCAGTACTTC. This translates into CASRQAGQGYEQYF. The chain joins TRBV3-1 (or the pseudogene TRBV3-2) to TRBJ2-7, with 9 bases matching TRBD1. The CDR3 loop spans 14 amino acids. Germline V gene data show CDR1 as LGHDT and CDR2 as YNNKEL (reference sequence).

This chain uses TRBV5-1 with TRBJ2-5, with D unclear. CDR1 and CDR2 (germline): SGHRS, YFSETQ. The CDR3 extends over 13 amino acids. V lost 2 bases to trimming and J lost 4 bases, with 9 bases between them. The CDR3 reads CASSFSSLETQYF. CDR3 nucleotide sequence: TGCGCCAGCAGCTTCTCTAGTTTAGAGACCCAGTACTTC.

This chain uses TRBV5-5 with TRBJ2-3; 7 bases align to TRBD2. Germline V CDR1 and CDR2: SGHKS, YYEKEE (reference sequence). The CDR3 is 17 residues long. V lost 2 bases to trimming and J lost 5 bases; unmatched junction nucleotides: 14. The CDR3 coding sequence is TGTGCCAGCAGCTTTGGGGCCGGGACTACGTTTGGAGATACGCAGTATTTT. Translated: CASSFGAGTTFGDTQYF.

The chain joins TRBV6-2 or TRBV6-3 to TRBJ1-2; D is perhaps TRBD1 (6 bases). Trimming took off 2 bases at V and 3 bases at J, with 16 bases between the two ends. The CDR3 has 16 amino acids. CDR1 is MNHEY, CDR2 SVGEGT, per germline. In nucleotides, the CDR3 is TGTGCCAGCAGTTACCGTACAGGGTTGGACTACTATGGCTACACCTTC. It specifies CASSYRTGLDYYGYTF.

The chain carries TRBV5-6 and TRBJ1-1; D possibly corresponds to TRBD1 (6 bases). Germline CDR1 is SGHDT and CDR2 is YYEEEE. V was shortened by 1 base and J by 4 bases, with 11 bases between the two germline ends. This CDR3 region has 14 residues. CDR3 region: CASSLYRVSTEAFF. DNA of the CDR3: TGTGCCAGCAGCTTGTACAGGGTGAGCACTGAAGCTTTCTTT.

The chain carries TRBV5-1 and TRBJ1-4, with D possibly matching TRBD1 (6 bases). Trimming stripped 6 bases from V and 7 bases from J, with 16 bases between. CDR1 and CDR2 from the germline V gene are SGHRS and YFSETQ. The length of the CDR3 is 14 residues. The CDR3: CASTGMGQGEKLFF. CDR3 in DNA: TGCGCCAGCACAGGGATGGGACAAGGTGAAAAACTGTTTTTT.

V gene TRBV19 combines with J gene TRBJ2-6; 9 bases match TRBD1. Germline CDR1 is LNHDA and CDR2 is SQIVND (reference sequence). The CDR3 totals 15 residues. The V and J ends lost 8 bases and 1 base, in that order; junction bases with no gene match: 3. The CDR3 region is CASRDRASGANVLTF. The CDR3 DNA reads TGTGCCAGTCGGGACAGGGCTTCTGGGGCCAACGTCCTGACTTTC.